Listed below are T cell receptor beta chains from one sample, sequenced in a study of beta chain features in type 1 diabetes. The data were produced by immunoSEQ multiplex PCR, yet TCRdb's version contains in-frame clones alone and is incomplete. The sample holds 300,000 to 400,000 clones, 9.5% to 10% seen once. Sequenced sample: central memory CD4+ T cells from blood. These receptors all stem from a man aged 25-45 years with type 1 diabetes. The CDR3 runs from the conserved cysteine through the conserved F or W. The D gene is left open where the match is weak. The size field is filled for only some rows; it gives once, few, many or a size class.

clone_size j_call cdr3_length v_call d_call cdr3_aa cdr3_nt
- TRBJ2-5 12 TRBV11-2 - CASSVGLETQYF TGTGCCAGCAGCGTGGGACTGGAGACCCAGTACTTC
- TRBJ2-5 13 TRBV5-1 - CASNMSPQETQYF TGCGCCAGCAACATGAGCCCTCAAGAGACCCAGTACTTC
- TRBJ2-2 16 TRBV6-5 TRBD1 CASSYSTGDLTGELFF TGTGCCAGCAGTTACTCTACAGGGGACCTTACCGGGGAGCTGTTTTTT
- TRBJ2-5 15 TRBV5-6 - CASRTQGRGEETQYF TGTGCCAGCAGAACGCAGGGAAGGGGAGAAGAGACCCAGTACTTC
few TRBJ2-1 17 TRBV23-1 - CASSQEGGGTLYNEQFF TGCGCCAGCAGCCAAGAGGGAGGCGGGACCCTTTACAATGAGCAGTTCTTC
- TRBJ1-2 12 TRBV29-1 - CSVDRGDYGYTF TGCAGCGTTGACAGGGGTGACTATGGCTACACCTTC
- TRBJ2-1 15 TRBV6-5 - CASSYGGLGYNEQFF TGTGCCAGCAGTTACGGTGGACTGGGTTACAATGAGCAGTTCTTC
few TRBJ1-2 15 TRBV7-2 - CASSLGLTGNYGYTF TGTGCCAGCAGCTTAGGTTTGACAGGCAACTATGGCTACACCTTC
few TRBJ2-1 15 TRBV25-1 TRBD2 CASSEEGLHYNEQFF TGTGCCAGCAGTGAAGAGGGACTACACTACAATGAGCAGTTCTTC
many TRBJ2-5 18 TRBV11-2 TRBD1 CASSPNRQGEIGGETQYF TGTGCCAGCAGCCCAAACCGACAGGGGGAAATTGGGGGAGAGACCCAGTACTTC